Shown below are 10 T cell receptor beta chains from a single sample sequenced in a study of T-cell memory formation after mild COVID-19. TCRdb reanalysed the 5' RACE reads using MiXCR and keeps one entry per CDR3 protein. The table records approximately 480,000 distinct CDR3 sequences, 15% to 20% of them present only once. What was sequenced was PBMCs or a T cell subset sorted from them (not recorded which). Every receptor here comes from an adult woman who had mild COVID-19 (a few samples of this study predate the infection). Cell type and time point are not known.

Ten or more counts support this clonotype. The J gene is TRBJ2-1, the V gene TRBV5-1, with D possibly matching TRBD1 (7 bases). This CDR3 is 15 amino acids long. Germline V CDR1 and CDR2: SGHRS, YFSETQ. V dropped 4 bases and J dropped 0 bases, with 11 bases sitting between them. CDR3 DNA: TGCGCCAGCAGCGCGGGACAGAGCTCCTACAATGAGCAGTTCTTC. Its translation is CASSAGQSSYNEQFF.

This clonotype was seen many times. The V call is TRBV12-3 or TRBV12-4, the J call TRBJ2-2; D is perhaps TRBD1 or TRBD2 (6 bases each). The CDR3 covers 15 residues. V was clipped by 1 base and J by 4 bases, with 10 bases between them. CDR3 residues: CASSLVGGGTGELFF. As DNA, the CDR3 is TGTGCCAGCAGTTTAGTCGGGGGCGGCACCGGGGAGCTGTTTTTT.

This clonotype was seen only a few times. CDR3 sequence: CASSLLRGAEAFF. CDR3 coding DNA: TGTGCCAGCAGCTTACTTCGAGGGGCTGAAGCTTTCTTT. The chain has TRBV7-6 and TRBJ1-1; D perhaps matches TRBD1 (5 bases). V was trimmed by 2 bases and J by 6 bases, leaving 10 bases between them. The CDR3 spans 13 residues. The germline V gene has CDR1 SGHVS and CDR2 FNYEAQ.

This clonotype was counted only a few times. With a much larger clone just one base away, this may be a read error. The J gene is TRBJ1-5, the V gene TRBV25-1; tentative D call: TRBD1 (6 bases). Germline lookup yields CDR1 MGHDK and CDR2 SYGVNS. The ends were cut back, 4 bases at V and 3 bases at J, with 7 bases in the middle. The CDR3 consists of 13 residues. CDR3 in amino acids: CASSGGANQPQHF. The CDR3 DNA follows: TGTGCCAGCAGTGGGGGGGCCAATCAGCCCCAGCATTTT. The variable domain in full, with the rest retrieved from reference TRBV25-1 and TRBJ1-5, is EADIYQTPRYLVIGTGKKITLECSQTMGHDKMYWYQQDPGMELHLIHYSYGVNSTEKGDLSSESTVSRIRTEHFPLTLESARPSHTSQYLCASSGGANQPQHFGDGTRLSIL.

This clonotype was counted a few times. The rearrangement joins TRBV12-3 or TRBV12-4 to TRBJ2-1; 10 nucleotides agree with TRBD1. V shed 7 bases, J shed 14 bases, and the junction held 5 bases outside the gene matches. CDR3 length equals 11 residues. CDR3 DNA sequence: TGTGCCAGCAACCCGGGACAGGGGAAGTTCTTC. Its translation is CASNPGQGKFF.

This clonotype was recorded at least ten times. The junction shows a germline mismatch at one end, possibly a read error. The chain carries TRBV7-7 and TRBJ2-5; weak D call: TRBD1 (5 bases). This CDR3 region has 15 residues. Germline V CDR1 and CDR2: SSHAT, FNYEAQ (reference sequence). The CDR3 bases are TGTGCTAGCAGCTCCGGCAGGGTGTGGGGAGAGACCCAGTACTTC. Its translation: CASSSGRVWGETQYF.

The chain carries TRBV3-1 and TRBJ1-6; TRBD1 aligns across 9 bases. The V and J ends lost 1 base and 10 bases, in that order; junction bases with no gene match: 5. Germline V gene data show CDR1 as LGHDT and CDR2 as YNNKEL (reference sequence). This CDR3 is 15 amino acids long. The CDR3 DNA follows: TGTGCCAGCAGCCAAGGGGGGACAGGGTACTCACCCCTCCACTTT. This codes for CASSQGGTGYSPLHF.

This CDR3 reads CSARVLSGGEPYNEQFF. CDR3 sequence (DNA): TGCAGTGCTAGAGTGCTATCGGGGGGGGAACCCTACAATGAGCAGTTCTTC. The chain joins TRBV20-1 to TRBJ2-1; 8 nucleotides match TRBD2. CDR1 and CDR2 from the germline V gene are DFQATT and SNEGSKA (reference sequence). After removal of 1 base from V and 2 bases from J, the junction contained 10 bases not matched to a gene. This CDR3 region has 17 residues.

The chain recombines TRBV12-5 with TRBJ2-3; 10 bases fit TRBD2. Unmatched junction bases numbered 9, after V lost 8 bases and J lost 1 base. The CDR3 totals 16 residues. CDR1 is LGHNT, CDR2 FRNRAP, per germline. The CDR3, as DNA: TGTGCTAGTAGCGGGAGGGCGTCTAGGGGCACAGATACGCAGTATTTT. It codes for CASSGRASRGTDTQYF.

This clonotype turned up a few times. CDR3 sequence: CASSSPGEANYGYTF. Here the CDR3 DNA reads TGTGCCAGCAGCTCGCCAGGGGAAGCTAACTATGGCTACACCTTC. The chain uses TRBV7-2 and TRBJ1-2; a possible D gene is TRBD1 (6 bases). With 4 bases removed from V and 0 bases from J, the gap between germline ends came to 12 bases. The germline gives CDR1 SGHTA, CDR2 FQGNSA. The CDR3 spans 15 residues.